This T cell receptor beta chain was recovered during a study of monozygotic twins with inflammatory bowel disease. Points from the study as a whole: There were differing immunosuppressive treatments, which may have added variability to patient repertoires.

TCRdb reprocessed the 5' RACE reads; each CDR3 protein has one entry and no DNA is given. The sample's table shows 140,000 to 150,000 distinct CDR3 sequences. Researchers isolated total RNA from whole blood without sorting T cells. This CDR3 spans 17 amino acids. CDR1 is SGHRS and CDR2 is YFSETQ in the germline V gene. Concerning this clonotype: Its antigen is undetermined.

Specimen: blood. The receptor was derived from a human donor with ulcerative colitis or Crohn's disease, or a healthy co-twin of an affected twin (not recorded which). V and J are TRBV5-1 and TRBJ2-7; the D call of TRBD1 rests on TCRdb alone, since no DNA is present to check it. The CDR3 region is CASSLVSGARGPNEQYF.